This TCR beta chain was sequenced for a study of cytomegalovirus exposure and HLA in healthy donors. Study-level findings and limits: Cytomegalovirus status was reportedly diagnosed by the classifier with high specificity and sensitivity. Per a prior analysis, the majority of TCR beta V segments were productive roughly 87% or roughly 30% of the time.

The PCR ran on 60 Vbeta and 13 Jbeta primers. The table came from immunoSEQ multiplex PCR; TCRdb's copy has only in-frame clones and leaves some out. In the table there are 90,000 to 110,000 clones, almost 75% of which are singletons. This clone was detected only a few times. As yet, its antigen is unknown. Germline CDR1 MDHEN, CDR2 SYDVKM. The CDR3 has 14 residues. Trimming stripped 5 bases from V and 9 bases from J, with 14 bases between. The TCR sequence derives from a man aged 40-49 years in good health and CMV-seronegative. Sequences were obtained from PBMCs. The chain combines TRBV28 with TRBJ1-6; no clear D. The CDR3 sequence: CASSPPVRGSPLHF. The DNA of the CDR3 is TGTGCCAGCAGTCCCCCAGTCCGGGGTTCACCCCTCCACTTT.